This entry features one TCR beta chain sequence. Its antigen is not known. Unique molecular identifiers were present in the TCR beta cDNA libraries. A single record per CDR3 protein comes from TCRdb applying MiXCR to the PCR reads. This sample has more than 450,000 distinct CDR3 sequences; less than 40% occur once, and the top ten carry under 7%. The CDR3 is made up of 14 amino acids. Germline V gene lookup returns CDR1 SGDLS and CDR2 YYNGEE. The V end lost 2 bases, the J end lost 1 base, and 6 bases lay between the germline ends. This sample was included in a study of post-analysis software for immune sequencing data. Overall study: Courses of disease covered relapsing-remitting, secondary progressive and progressive-relapsing multiple sclerosis.

Study-wide findings and caveats: Relative to controls, patients had five TRBV segments at higher frequency, with TRBV5-6, TRBV5-1 and TRBV20-1 among these.

The V call is TRBV9, the J call TRBJ2-2; D is undetermined. The specimen was blood. The sequence was obtained from a girl younger than 18 with multiple sclerosis. The CDR3 region has the DNA TGTGCCAGCAGCGTGACCGGGAACACCGGGGAGCTGTTTTTT. Translating it yields CASSVTGNTGELFF. The whole variable domain, filled in from reference TRBV9 and TRBJ2-2, reads DSGVTQTPKHLITATGQRVTLRCSPRSGDLSVYWYQQSLDQGLQFLIQYYNGEERAKGNILERFSAQQFPDLHSELNLSSLELGDSALYFCASSVTGNTGELFFGEGSRLTVL.